The 11 T cell receptor beta chains listed next were all sequenced from one sample in a study of CD8 T cell repertoires and HIV-1 epitope variants. Assay: immunoSEQ multiplex PCR; the TCRdb copy retains only in-frame clones and omits some. In the table there are 4,500 to 7,000 clones, around three fifths of which are singletons. These receptors are not linked to any known antigen. Sequences were obtained from cultured CD8+ T cells derived from PBMCs. These receptors all stem from a male donor with HIV.

The chain links TRBV19 to TRBJ1-5, with 10 bases matching TRBD1. CDR1 is LNHDA and CDR2 is SQIVND in the germline V gene (reference sequence). J lost 6 bases, V lost 7 bases, and 6 bases had no gene match. The CDR3 runs 14 residues. CDR3 DNA: TGTGCCAGTAATCCCGGGACAGGGGTTCAGCCCCAGCATTTT. The encoded protein is CASNPGTGVQPQHF.

This sequence joins TRBV12-2 and TRBJ1-4; the table's D call TRBD1 went unverified against the DNA. TRBV12-2 is reported as a pseudogene. CDR3 length: 15 amino acids. The CDR3 bases are TGTGCAAGTCGCCCTCAGACCAGGATGTTTGAAAAACTGTTTTTT. Translated, it gives CASRPQTRMFEKLFF.

The genes are TRBV6-1 and TRBJ2-7; D remains ambiguous. The length of the CDR3 is 12 residues. The V gene's germline CDR1 is MNHNS and CDR2 SASEGT. Trimming removed 8 bases at V and 4 bases at J, with 12 bases between. The CDR3 DNA is TGTGCCAGCGGTCCTCCGGCATACGAGCAGTACTTC. Its translation: CASGPPAYEQYF.

The V and J genes are TRBV28 and TRBJ1-2, with D possibly being TRBD1 (6 bases). The CDR3 has 13 amino acids. Germline values: CDR1 MDHEN, CDR2 SYDVKM. V was trimmed by 3 bases and J by 5 bases, leaving 10 bases between them. CDR3 in DNA: TGTGCCAGCAGTTTCGGAGGGGGTTATGGCTACACCTTC. Its protein is CASSFGGGYGYTF.

J is TRBJ1-1 and V is TRBV23-1; 10 positions agree with TRBD1. TRBV23-1 is reported as an ORF; its role is uncertain. The trim removed 3 bases at V and 0 bases at J, leaving 4 bases unmatched. This CDR3 contains 16 residues. This chain's CDR3 is CASSHSGTGVNTEAFF. CDR3 coding DNA: TGCGCCAGCAGTCATTCCGGGACAGGGGTGAACACTGAAGCTTTCTTT.

The chain recombines TRBV4-2 with TRBJ1-1; perhaps TRBD1 as D (6 bases). Per germline, CDR1 LGHNA and CDR2 YNFKEQ. Trimming took off 3 bases at V and 2 bases at J, with 16 bases between the two ends. This CDR3 comprises 16 residues. Here the CDR3 DNA reads TGTGCCAGCAGCCACGGAGCCGAGGGGGGAAACACTGAAGCTTTCTTT. As protein: CASSHGAEGGNTEAFF.

The rearrangement joins TRBV4-1 to TRBJ2-3, with 11 bases identical to TRBD2. The CDR3 sequence is 18 residues long. V was pared by 4 bases and J by 6 bases, with 15 bases of the junction left unmatched. Per the germline V gene, CDR1 is MGHRA and CDR2 is YSYEKL. This CDR3 reads CASSPDGDTSGGEDTQYF. In DNA form, the CDR3 reads TGCGCCAGCAGCCCGGACGGGGATACTAGCGGGGGCGAGGATACGCAGTATTTT.

The chain has TRBV6-1 and TRBJ1-2; possible D gene TRBD1, 5 bases. Germline CDR1 reads MNHNS; CDR2 reads SASEGT. Trimming left V 1 base short and J 0 bases short, with 12 bases between. The CDR3 extends over 16 amino acids. The CDR3 is CASSEVDIASNYGYTF. DNA of the CDR3: TGTGCCAGCAGTGAAGTGGACATAGCTTCTAACTATGGCTACACCTTC.

This clone was counted a single time. The chain carries TRBV5-1 and TRBJ2-3; 12 bases match TRBD2. The V gene end was trimmed by 10 bases and the J gene end by 4 bases; junction bases not matched to a gene: 7. This CDR3 is built from 14 residues. In germline, CDR1 is SGHRS, CDR2 YFSETQ. The CDR3, as DNA: TGCGCCTCCGAACTAGCGGGGGGAGCAGATACGCAGTATTTT. Translation: CASELAGGADTQYF.

The chain links TRBV18 to TRBJ2-1; 7 bases match TRBD2. The trim removed 6 bases at V and 3 bases at J, leaving 8 bases unmatched. The length of the CDR3 is 15 residues. The V gene's germline CDR1 is KGHSH and CDR2 LQKENI. CDR3 DNA: TGTGCCAGCTCGGCCGGGACTACGGGCTACAATGAGCAGTTCTTC. Encoded protein: CASSAGTTGYNEQFF.

The rearrangement uses TRBV15 and TRBJ2-5; D is tentatively TRBD1 or TRBD2 (5 bases each). Germline V gives CDR1 LNHNV, CDR2 YYDKDF (reference sequence). The CDR3 has 15 amino acids. Between the trimmed V and J ends, which lost 0 bases and 2 bases, there was a span of 10 bases. The CDR3 here is CATSRDGGFQETQYF. CDR3 bases: TGTGCCACCAGCAGAGATGGGGGATTTCAAGAGACCCAGTACTTC.